This TCR beta chain was profiled in a study of shared clonotypes between healthy human individuals. Study findings and constraints: Only blood was sampled; tissue repertoires likely differ. Compared with clonotypes that all four donors shared, non-shared clonotypes had lower generation probabilities. As a rule, naive subsets had a larger estimated richness than memory subsets.

Sequencing was performed with immunoSEQ multiplex PCR; in TCRdb, only in-frame clones are kept and a portion is missing. Of about 2.1 million clones in the sample, 85% to 95% were seen once. Remarks on this clone: Its specificity is not known.

The CDR3 totals 15 residues. Germline V gives CDR1 LGHNA, CDR2 YSLEER. Between the trimmed V and J ends, which lost 0 bases and 1 base, there was a span of 10 bases. Positively selected for CCR7, the CD45RO-negative cells used as naive CD8 cells excluded terminally differentiated effector memory CD45RA+ cells. The sample comprised naive CD8+ T cells from PBMCs. The chain recombines TRBV4-3 with TRBJ2-7; D not certain. The TCR sequence derives from a man between 18 and 35 years old in good health. Some clones in this sample may be carry-over from other donors' samples. The CDR3 region is CASSQDNLSSYEQYF. The CDR3 DNA is TGCGCCAGCAGCCAAGATAACCTGTCATCCTACGAGCAGTACTTC.